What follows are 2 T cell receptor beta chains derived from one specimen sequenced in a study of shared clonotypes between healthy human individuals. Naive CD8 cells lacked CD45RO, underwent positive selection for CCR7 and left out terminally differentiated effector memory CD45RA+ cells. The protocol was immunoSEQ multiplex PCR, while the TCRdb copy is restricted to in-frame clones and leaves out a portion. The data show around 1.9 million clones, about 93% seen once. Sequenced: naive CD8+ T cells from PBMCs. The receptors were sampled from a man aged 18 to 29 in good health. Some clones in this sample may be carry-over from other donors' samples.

CDR3 coding DNA: TGCGCCAGCAGCCAAGATCTCAGGTCTAGCGGGAGGCCCGGGGAGCAGTTCTTC. This encodes CASSQDLRSSGRPGEQFF. This chain joins TRBV4-3 and TRBJ2-1; 11 nucleotides align to TRBD2. This CDR3 contains 18 residues. V trimming: 0 bases; J trimming: 10 bases; junction bases outside the gene matches: 14. In germline, CDR1 is LGHNA, CDR2 YSLEER.

CDR3 in DNA: TGCGCCAGCAGCTTGGTTGTGGCAACCTCCTACGAGCAGTACTTC. Translating it yields CASSLVVATSYEQYF. The chain couples TRBV5-1 to TRBJ2-7; the D is unclear. Looked up from germline, CDR1 is SGHRS and CDR2 is YFSETQ. Between the trimmed V and J ends, which lost 0 bases and 0 bases, there was a span of 10 bases. The CDR3 is made up of 15 amino acids.